The 15 T cell receptor beta chains presented below share a single source sample, sequenced in a study of blood T cell repertoires in COVID-19. TCRdb's copy holds only in-frame clones and misses some; the assay was immunoSEQ multiplex PCR. The sample lists approximately 69,000 clones; 60% to 80% were seen once. Sequenced: peripheral blood. These receptors were collected from a human donor in a cohort sampled during active COVID-19.

The chain uses TRBV7-6 and TRBJ2-1; 11 bases map to TRBD2. Germline assignment: CDR1 SGHVS and CDR2 FNYEAQ. J gave up 6 bases and V 5 bases, and 3 bases lay outside the gene matches. This CDR3 has 14 residues. The CDR3 nucleotides are TGTGCCAGCAGCCCCGGGACTAGCGGCAATGAGCAGTTCTTC. Its protein is CASSPGTSGNEQFF.

This clone was picked up a small number of times. The rearrangement uses TRBV4-2 and TRBJ2-7, with 11 bases identical to TRBD2. The J segment lost 6 bases and the V segment lost 3 bases, leaving 4 bases of the junction unmatched. Per the germline V gene, CDR1 is LGHNA and CDR2 is YNFKEQ. CDR3 length: 14 residues. The CDR3 DNA sequence: TGTGCCAGCAGCCAGGGAACTAGCGGGGGCGAGCAGTACTTC. Protein product: CASSQGTSGGEQYF.

The chain couples TRBV5-1 to TRBJ1-1, with no clear D. This CDR3 spans 16 amino acids. Trimming stripped 2 bases from V and 0 bases from J, with 14 bases between. Germline lookup yields CDR1 SGHRS and CDR2 YFSETQ. The DNA for the CDR3 is TGCGCCAGCAGCTTCGAGCCGGGCGGGCTGAACACTGAAGCTTTCTTT. Amino acids: CASSFEPGGLNTEAFF.

The rearrangement uses TRBV7-6 and TRBJ1-4; TRBD1 aligns across 8 bases. This CDR3 is built from 15 residues. V gave up 1 base and J gave up 6 bases; unmatched junction bases: 4. Germline V gene sequence: CDR1 SGHVS, CDR2 FNYEAQ. The CDR3 DNA follows: TGTGCCAGCAGCTTAGTCCCAGGGGGCCATGAAAAACTGTTTTTT. Amino acid sequence: CASSLVPGGHEKLFF.

This chain links TRBV6-4 with TRBJ2-3; 7 bases line up with TRBD2. The CDR3 loop spans 15 amino acids. The germline V gene encodes CDR1 MRHNA and CDR2 SNTAGT. The V segment lost 5 bases and the J segment 3 bases; nucleotides outside the gene matches: 8. CDR3 in amino acids: CASSFLAAQTDTQYF. The CDR3 DNA follows: TGTGCCAGCAGTTTCCTAGCGGCCCAAACAGATACGCAGTATTTT.

Note on this clone: Other DNA sequences of this sample code for an identical CDR3. The V call is TRBV28, the J call TRBJ2-6; D is unresolved. The CDR3 sequence is 15 residues long. In germline, CDR1 is MDHEN, CDR2 SYDVKM. V lost 6 bases and J lost 1, with 10 bases in between. The CDR3 DNA follows: TGTGCCAGCAGGCAGGATCCTTCTGGGGCCAACGTCCTGACTTTC. This sequence encodes CASRQDPSGANVLTF.

J is TRBJ2-7 and V is TRBV7-2; TRBD1 is a possible D gene (6 bases). This CDR3 has 13 residues. The V gene's germline CDR1 is SGHTA and CDR2 FQGNSA. V lost 4 bases and J 6 bases, leaving 13 bases between the germline ends. CDR3 coding DNA: TGTGCCAGCAGCTCCTCGACAGGAATCGAGCAGTACTTC. Translating gives CASSSSTGIEQYF.

This clone was found once. The J gene is TRBJ2-2, the V gene TRBV29-1; D uncertain. Germline V CDR1 and CDR2: SQVTM, ANQGSEA. V dropped 4 bases and J dropped 2 bases, with 11 bases sitting between them. CDR3 length: 14 residues. CDR3: CSVGGGSNTGELFF. CDR3 nucleotides: TGCAGCGTTGGAGGCGGATCAAACACCGGGGAGCTGTTTTTT.

In its sample, this clone was seen many times. The chain couples TRBV27 to TRBJ1-5; D may be TRBD1 (6 bases). The CDR3 runs 14 residues. The V end lost 4 bases, the J end lost 4 bases, and 11 bases lay between the germline ends. Germline V gene lookup returns CDR1 MNHEY and CDR2 SMNVEV (reference sequence). CDR3 residues: CASSSAGVNQPQHF. Written as DNA, the CDR3 is TGTGCCAGCAGTTCCGCAGGGGTTAATCAGCCCCAGCATTTT.

The chain is built from TRBV11-3 and TRBJ2-7, with 13 positions matching TRBD2. V shed 3 bases, J shed 7 bases, and the junction held 6 bases outside the gene matches. Germline values: CDR1 SGHNT, CDR2 YENEEA. This CDR3 comprises 15 residues. This CDR3 is CASSFGTSGTEEQYF. CDR3 sequence (DNA): TGTGCCAGCAGCTTCGGGACTAGCGGGACTGAAGAGCAGTACTTC. Full variable domain (remainder filled in from reference TRBV11-3 and TRBJ2-7): EAGVVQSPRYKIIEKKQPVAFWCNPISGHNTLYWYLQNLGQGPELLIRYENEEAVDDSQLPKDRFSAERLKGVDSTLKIQPAELGDSAVYLCASSFGTSGTEEQYFGPGTRLTVT.

The chain couples TRBV27 to TRBJ1-6; D is ambiguous. Germline loops: CDR1 MNHEY, CDR2 SMNVEV (reference sequence). The CDR3 runs to 14 residues. V gave up 0 bases and J gave up 10 bases, with 10 bases separating them. This chain's CDR3 is CASSLSGVVSPLHF. CDR3 DNA: TGTGCCAGCAGTTTATCCGGGGTAGTCTCACCCCTCCACTTT.

The chain combines TRBV19 with TRBJ2-2; D may be TRBD2 (7 bases). V lost 5 bases and J 8 bases, leaving 21 bases between the germline ends. Germline-derived CDR1 and CDR2 are LNHDA and SQIVND (reference sequence). The length of the CDR3 is 16 residues. CDR3 residues: CASSAPRGGPPGELFF. In DNA form, the CDR3 reads TGTGCCAGTAGTGCCCCTAGGGGGGGCCCGCCAGGGGAGCTGTTTTTT.

This rearrangement joins TRBV7-9 to TRBJ1-4; 8 nucleotides line up with TRBD1. Per germline, CDR1 SEHNR and CDR2 FQNEAQ (reference sequence). The CDR3 totals 16 residues. The ends lost 2 bases at V and 6 bases at J; junction bases unmatched: 8. Written as DNA, the CDR3 is TGTGCCAGCAGCTTATCCGCGGACAGGGAGGATGAAAAACTGTTTTTT. Encoded protein: CASSLSADREDEKLFF.

This chain uses TRBV10-3 with TRBJ1-6; 9 bases agree with TRBD1. CDR3 size: 20 residues. Germline V gene data show CDR1 as ENHRY and CDR2 as SYGVKD. J was trimmed by 8 bases and V by 6 bases; bases with no gene match: 23. CDR3 protein: CAIRREAGTGRSIRDSPLHF. Here the CDR3 DNA reads TGTGCCATCAGAAGAGAGGCCGGGACAGGGCGTTCCATTAGGGATTCACCCCTCCACTTT.

The CDR3 DNA follows: TGTGCCAGCAGTTCACCCCGGGACAGAGATAATTCACCCCTCCACTTT. This encodes CASSSPRDRDNSPLHF. The chain uses TRBV28 and TRBJ1-6; TRBD1 matches 7 bases. Trimming cost V 4 bases and J 5 bases; bases outside gene matches: 8. Germline CDR1 MDHEN, CDR2 SYDVKM. CDR3 length: 16 amino acids.